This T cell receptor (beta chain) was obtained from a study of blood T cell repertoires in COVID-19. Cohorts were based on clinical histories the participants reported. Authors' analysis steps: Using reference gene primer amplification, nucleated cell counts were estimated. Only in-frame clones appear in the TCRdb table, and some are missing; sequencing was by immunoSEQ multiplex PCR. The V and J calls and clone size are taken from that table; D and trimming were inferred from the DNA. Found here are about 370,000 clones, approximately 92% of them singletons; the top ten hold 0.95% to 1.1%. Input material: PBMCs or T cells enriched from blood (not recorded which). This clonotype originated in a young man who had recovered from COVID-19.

The CDR3: CASKAGEMNTEAFF. DNA of the CDR3: TGCGCCAGCAAGGCAGGGGAAATGAACACTGAAGCTTTCTTT. This chain connects TRBV5-1 to TRBJ1-1, with D possibly being TRBD1 (6 bases). Per the germline V gene, CDR1 is SGHRS and CDR2 is YFSETQ. This CDR3 region has 14 residues. V was clipped by 6 bases and J by 0 bases, with 12 bases between them.